This TCR beta chain is drawn from a study of T cells in Graves' hyperthyroidism and ophthalmopathy. Findings and limits, study-wide: Also found in blood were most expanded thyroid clonotypes above 0.001.

Amplified TCR beta CDR3 regions came from RNA transcripts. HTBI primers were employed in a first-round RT-PCR of the TCR CDR3. TCRdb reanalysed the multiplex PCR reads using MiXCR and keeps one entry per CDR3 protein. The table lists about 250,000 distinct CDR3 sequences, roughly a quarter of them singletons. Turning to this clonotype: Its antigen is still unknown.

Germline V gives CDR1 SGHDN, CDR2 FVKESK. V was pared by 4 bases and J by 2 bases, with 14 bases between. The CDR3 consists of 15 residues. The TCR sequence derives from a woman in her thirties or forties with Graves' ophthalmopathy. The source material was blood. The chain is built from TRBV14 and TRBJ2-5, with TRBD2 as a possible D gene (6 bases). Here the CDR3 DNA reads TGTGCCAGCAGCCGGGGGGAACGTTGGCAAGAGACCCAGTACTTC. It is translated as CASSRGERWQETQYF.